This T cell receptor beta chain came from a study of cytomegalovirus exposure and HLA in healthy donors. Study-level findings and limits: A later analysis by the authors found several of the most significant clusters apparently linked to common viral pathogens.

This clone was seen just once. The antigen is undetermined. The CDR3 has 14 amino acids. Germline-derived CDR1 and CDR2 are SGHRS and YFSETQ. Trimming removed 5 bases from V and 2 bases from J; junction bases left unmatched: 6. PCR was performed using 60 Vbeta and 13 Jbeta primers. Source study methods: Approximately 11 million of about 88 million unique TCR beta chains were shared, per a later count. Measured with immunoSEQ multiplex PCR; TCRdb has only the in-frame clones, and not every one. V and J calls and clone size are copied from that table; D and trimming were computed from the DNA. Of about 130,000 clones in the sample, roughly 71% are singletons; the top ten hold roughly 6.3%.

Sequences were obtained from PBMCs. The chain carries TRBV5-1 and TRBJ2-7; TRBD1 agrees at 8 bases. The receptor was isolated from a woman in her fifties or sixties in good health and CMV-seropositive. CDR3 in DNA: TGCGCCAGCAGTATTAACAGGGGGACCTACGAGCAGTACTTC. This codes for CASSINRGTYEQYF. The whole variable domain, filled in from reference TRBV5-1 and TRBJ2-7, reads KAGVTQTPRYLIKTRGQQVTLSCSPISGHRSVSWYQQTPGQGLQFLFEYFSETQRNKGNFPGRFSGRQFSNSRSEMNVSTLELGDSALYLCASSINRGTYEQYFGPGTRLTVT.